This T cell receptor beta chain was found in a study of T cell responses to AZD1222 COVID-19 vaccine. The V gene's germline CDR1 is MDHEN and CDR2 SYDVKM. The V end lost 3 bases, the J end lost 2 bases, and 5 bases lay between the germline ends. CDR3 length equals 14 residues. This table comes from immunoSEQ multiplex PCR, and its TCRdb copy is limited to in-frame clones, with some not included. The sample has 150,000 to 200,000 clones, around 93% seen once. In its sample, this clone was seen once. The V call is TRBV28, the J call TRBJ2-6; D ambiguous. This sequence was found in an adult in good health. The sequences come from peripheral blood, collected on day 0 of AZD1222 vaccination. The CDR3 loop is CASSFGTGANVLTF. The DNA for the CDR3 is TGTGCCAGCAGTTTTGGCACTGGGGCCAACGTCCTGACTTTC.